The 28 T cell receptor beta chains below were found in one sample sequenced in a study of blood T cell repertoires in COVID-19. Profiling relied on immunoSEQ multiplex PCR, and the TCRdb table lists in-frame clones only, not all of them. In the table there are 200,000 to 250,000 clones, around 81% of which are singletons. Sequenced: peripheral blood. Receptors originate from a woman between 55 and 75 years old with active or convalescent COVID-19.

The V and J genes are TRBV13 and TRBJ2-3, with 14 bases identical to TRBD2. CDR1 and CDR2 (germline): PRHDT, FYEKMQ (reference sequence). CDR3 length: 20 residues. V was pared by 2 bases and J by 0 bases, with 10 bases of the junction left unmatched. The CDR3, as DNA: TGTGCCAGCAGCTTAAGCGGGACTAGCGGGGGTGGTTTTAGCACAGATACGCAGTATTTT. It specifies CASSLSGTSGGGFSTDTQYF.

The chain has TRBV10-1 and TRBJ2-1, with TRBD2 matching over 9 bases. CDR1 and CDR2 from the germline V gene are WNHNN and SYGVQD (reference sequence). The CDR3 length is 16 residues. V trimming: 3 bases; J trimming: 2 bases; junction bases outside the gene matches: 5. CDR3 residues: CASSESRGRAYNEQFF. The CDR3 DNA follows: TGCGCCAGCAGTGAATCCCGCGGGAGGGCCTACAATGAGCAGTTCTTC.

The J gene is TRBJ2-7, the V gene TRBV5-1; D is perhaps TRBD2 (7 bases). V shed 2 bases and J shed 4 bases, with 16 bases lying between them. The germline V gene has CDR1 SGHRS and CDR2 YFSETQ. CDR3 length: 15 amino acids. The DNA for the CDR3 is TGCGCCAGCAGCTTAGGCGCGGGGGCCAATTACGAGCAGTACTTC. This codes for CASSLGAGANYEQYF. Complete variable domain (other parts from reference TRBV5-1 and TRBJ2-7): KAGVTQTPRYLIKTRGQQVTLSCSPISGHRSVSWYQQTPGQGLQFLFEYFSETQRNKGNFPGRFSGRQFSNSRSEMNVSTLELGDSALYLCASSLGAGANYEQYFGPGTRLTVT.

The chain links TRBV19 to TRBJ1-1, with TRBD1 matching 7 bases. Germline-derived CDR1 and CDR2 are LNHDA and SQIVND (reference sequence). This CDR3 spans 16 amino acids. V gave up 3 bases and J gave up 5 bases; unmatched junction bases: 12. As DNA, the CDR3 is TGTGCCAGTAGTATGAGGGGGCAGGGAGGCACAACTGAAGCTTTCTTT. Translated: CASSMRGQGGTTEAFF.

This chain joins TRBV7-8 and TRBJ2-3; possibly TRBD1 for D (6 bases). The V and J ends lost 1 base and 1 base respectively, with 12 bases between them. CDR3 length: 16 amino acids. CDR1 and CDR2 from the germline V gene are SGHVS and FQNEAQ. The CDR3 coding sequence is TGTGCCAGCAGCTTAGAGGGCAGGGGAGGCACAGATACGCAGTATTTT. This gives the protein CASSLEGRGGTDTQYF.

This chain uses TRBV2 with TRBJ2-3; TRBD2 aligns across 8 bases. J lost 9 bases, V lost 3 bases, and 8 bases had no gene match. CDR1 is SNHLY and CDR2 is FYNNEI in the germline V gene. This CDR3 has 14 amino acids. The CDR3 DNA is TGTGCCAGCAGTGAGCTAGCGGGTCGGCAAACGCAGTATTTT. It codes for CASSELAGRQTQYF.

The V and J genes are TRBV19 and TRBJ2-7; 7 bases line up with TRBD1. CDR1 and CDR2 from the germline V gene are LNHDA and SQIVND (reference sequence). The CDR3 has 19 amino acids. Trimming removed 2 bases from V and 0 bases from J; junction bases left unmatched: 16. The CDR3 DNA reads TGTGCCAGTAGTATACCCCCGGGGACAGTACTTATGAGCTCCTACGAGCAGTACTTC. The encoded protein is CASSIPPGTVLMSSYEQYF.

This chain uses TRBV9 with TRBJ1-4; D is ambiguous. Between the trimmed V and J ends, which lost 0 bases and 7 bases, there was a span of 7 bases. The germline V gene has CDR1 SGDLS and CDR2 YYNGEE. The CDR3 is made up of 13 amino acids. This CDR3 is CASSVGTTEKLFF. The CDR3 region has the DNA TGTGCCAGCAGCGTAGGAACAACTGAAAAACTGTTTTTT.

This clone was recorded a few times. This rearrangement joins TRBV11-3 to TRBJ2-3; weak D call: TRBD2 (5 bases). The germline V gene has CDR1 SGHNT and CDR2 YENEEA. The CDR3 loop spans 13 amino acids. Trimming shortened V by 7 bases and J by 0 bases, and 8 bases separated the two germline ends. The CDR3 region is CASNGGSTDTQYF. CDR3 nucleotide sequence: TGTGCCAGCAACGGCGGGAGCACAGATACGCAGTATTTT.

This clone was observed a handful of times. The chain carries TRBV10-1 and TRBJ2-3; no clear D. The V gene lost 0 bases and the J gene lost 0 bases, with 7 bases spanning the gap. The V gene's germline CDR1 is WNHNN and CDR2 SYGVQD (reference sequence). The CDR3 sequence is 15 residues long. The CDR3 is CASSESQHSTDTQYF. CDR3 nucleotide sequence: TGCGCCAGCAGTGAGTCCCAACATAGCACAGATACGCAGTATTTT.

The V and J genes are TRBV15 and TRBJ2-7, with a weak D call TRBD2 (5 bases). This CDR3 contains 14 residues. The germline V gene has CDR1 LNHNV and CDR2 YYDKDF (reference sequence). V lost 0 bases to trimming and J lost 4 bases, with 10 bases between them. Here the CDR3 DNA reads TGTGCCACCAGCAGAGATCGACTATTGTACGAGCAGTACTTC. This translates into CATSRDRLLYEQYF.

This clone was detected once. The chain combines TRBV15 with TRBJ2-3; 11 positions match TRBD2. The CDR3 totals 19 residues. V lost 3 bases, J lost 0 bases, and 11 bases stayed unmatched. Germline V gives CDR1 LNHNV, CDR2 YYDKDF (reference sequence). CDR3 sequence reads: CATSSPLAGGPYSTDTQYF. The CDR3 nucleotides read TGTGCCACCAGCAGTCCTCTAGCGGGAGGACCTTATAGCACAGATACGCAGTATTTT.

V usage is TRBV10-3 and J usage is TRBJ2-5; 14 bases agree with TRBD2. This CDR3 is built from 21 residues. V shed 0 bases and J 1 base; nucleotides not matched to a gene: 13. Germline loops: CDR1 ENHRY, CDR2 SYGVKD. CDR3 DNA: TGTGCCATCAGTGAGTCAATGAGACGGACTAGCGGGGGGAACCCCCAAGAGACCCAGTACTTC. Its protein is CAISESMRRTSGGNPQETQYF.

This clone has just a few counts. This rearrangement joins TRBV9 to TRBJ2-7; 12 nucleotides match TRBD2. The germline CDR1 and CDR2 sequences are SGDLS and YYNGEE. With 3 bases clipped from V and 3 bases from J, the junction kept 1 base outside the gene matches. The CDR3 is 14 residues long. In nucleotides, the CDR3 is TGTGCCAGCAGCGCACTAGCGGGAGGCTACGAGCAGTACTTC. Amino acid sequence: CASSALAGGYEQYF.

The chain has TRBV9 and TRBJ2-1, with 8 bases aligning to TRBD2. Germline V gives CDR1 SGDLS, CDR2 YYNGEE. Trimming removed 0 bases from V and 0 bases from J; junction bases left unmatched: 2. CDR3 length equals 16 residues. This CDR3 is CASSVESGSSYNEQFF. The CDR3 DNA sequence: TGTGCCAGCAGCGTAGAAAGCGGGAGCTCCTACAATGAGCAGTTCTTC.

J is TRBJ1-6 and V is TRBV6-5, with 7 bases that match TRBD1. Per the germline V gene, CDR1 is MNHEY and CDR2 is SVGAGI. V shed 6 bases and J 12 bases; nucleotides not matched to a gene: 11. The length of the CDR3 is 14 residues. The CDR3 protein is CASRSGTEAKPLHF. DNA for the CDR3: TGTGCCAGCAGATCTGGGACAGAAGCGAAACCCCTCCACTTT.

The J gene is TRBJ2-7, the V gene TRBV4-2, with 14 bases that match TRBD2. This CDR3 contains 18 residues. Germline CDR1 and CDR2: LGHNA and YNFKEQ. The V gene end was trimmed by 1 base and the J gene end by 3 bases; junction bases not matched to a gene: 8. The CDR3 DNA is TGTGCCAGCAGCCAAGCCCCGGGGGGACTAGCGGGAGTCTACGAGCAGTACTTC. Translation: CASSQAPGGLAGVYEQYF.

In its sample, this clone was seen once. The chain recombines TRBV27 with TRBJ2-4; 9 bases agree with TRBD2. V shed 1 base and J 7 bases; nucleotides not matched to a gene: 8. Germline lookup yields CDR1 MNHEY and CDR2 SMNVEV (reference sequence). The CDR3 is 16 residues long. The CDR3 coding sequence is TGTGCCAGCAGTTTATTGTCTAGCGGGGATTGGAACATTCAGTACTTC. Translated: CASSLLSSGDWNIQYF.

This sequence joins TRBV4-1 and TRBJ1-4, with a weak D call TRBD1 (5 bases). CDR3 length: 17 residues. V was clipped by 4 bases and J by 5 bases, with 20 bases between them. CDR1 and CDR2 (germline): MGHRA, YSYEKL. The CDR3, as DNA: TGCGCCAGCAGCCCCGACAGTTTTCTCGCTGGCAATGAAAAACTGTTTTTT. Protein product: CASSPDSFLAGNEKLFF.

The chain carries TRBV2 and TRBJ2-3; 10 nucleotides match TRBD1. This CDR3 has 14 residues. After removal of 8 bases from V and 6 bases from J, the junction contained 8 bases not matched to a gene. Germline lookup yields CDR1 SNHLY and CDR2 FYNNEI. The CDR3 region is CASGKTGGMDTQYF. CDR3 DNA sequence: TGTGCCAGCGGAAAGACAGGGGGCATGGATACGCAGTATTTT. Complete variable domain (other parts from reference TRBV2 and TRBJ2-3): EPEVTQTPSHQVTQMGQEVILRCVPISNHLYFYWYRQILGQKVEFLVSFYNNEISEKSEIFDDQFSVERPDGSNFTLKIRSTKLEDSAMYFCASGKTGGMDTQYFGPGTRLTVL.

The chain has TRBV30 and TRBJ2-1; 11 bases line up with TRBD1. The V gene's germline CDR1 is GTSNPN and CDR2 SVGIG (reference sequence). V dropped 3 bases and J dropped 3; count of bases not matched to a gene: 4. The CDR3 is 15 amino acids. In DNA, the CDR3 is TGTGCCTGGAGGGATGGGACAGGGGGCTACAATGAGCAGTTCTTC. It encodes CAWRDGTGGYNEQFF.

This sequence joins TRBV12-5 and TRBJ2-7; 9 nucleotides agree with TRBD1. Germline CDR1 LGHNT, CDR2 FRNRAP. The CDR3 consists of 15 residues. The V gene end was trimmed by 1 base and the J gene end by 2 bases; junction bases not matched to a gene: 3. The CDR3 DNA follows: TGTGCTAGTGGTTTGGGAGGACAGGGGCCCTACGAGCAGTACTTC. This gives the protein CASGLGGQGPYEQYF.

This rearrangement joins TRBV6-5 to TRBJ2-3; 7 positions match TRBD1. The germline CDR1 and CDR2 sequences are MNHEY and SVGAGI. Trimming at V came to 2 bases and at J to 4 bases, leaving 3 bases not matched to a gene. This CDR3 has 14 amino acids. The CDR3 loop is CASSYGQVADTQYF. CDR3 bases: TGTGCCAGCAGTTACGGACAGGTCGCAGATACGCAGTATTTT.

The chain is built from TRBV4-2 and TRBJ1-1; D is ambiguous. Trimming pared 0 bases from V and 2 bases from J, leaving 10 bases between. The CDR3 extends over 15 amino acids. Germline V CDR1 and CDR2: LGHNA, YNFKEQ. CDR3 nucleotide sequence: TGTGCCAGCAGCCAAGAAAAAGCGGTCAACACTGAAGCTTTCTTT. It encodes CASSQEKAVNTEAFF.

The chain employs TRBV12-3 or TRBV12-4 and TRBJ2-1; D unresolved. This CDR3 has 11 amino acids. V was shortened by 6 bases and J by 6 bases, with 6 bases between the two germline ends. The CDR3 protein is CASSLRNEQFF. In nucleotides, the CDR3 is TGTGCCAGCAGCCTCCGCAATGAGCAGTTCTTC.

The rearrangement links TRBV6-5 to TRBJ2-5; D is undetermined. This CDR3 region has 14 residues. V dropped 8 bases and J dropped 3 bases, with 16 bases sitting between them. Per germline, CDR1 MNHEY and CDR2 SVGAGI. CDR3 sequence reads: CASALWQAKETQYF. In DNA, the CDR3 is TGTGCCAGCGCCCTGTGGCAGGCAAAAGAGACCCAGTACTTC.

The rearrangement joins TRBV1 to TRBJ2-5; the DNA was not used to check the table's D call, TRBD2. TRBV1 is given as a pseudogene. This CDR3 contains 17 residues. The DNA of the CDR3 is TGCACCAGCACCCGAGAAGGGCGGGAGCCTCCCGATGGGACCCAGTACTTC. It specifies CTSTREGREPPDGTQYF.

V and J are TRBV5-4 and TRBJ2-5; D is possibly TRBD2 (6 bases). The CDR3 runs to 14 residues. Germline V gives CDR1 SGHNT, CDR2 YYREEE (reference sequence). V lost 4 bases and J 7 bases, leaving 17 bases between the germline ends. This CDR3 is CASSRRGAGGTQYF. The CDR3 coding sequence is TGTGCCAGCAGCCGCCGGGGAGCGGGCGGGACCCAGTACTTC.